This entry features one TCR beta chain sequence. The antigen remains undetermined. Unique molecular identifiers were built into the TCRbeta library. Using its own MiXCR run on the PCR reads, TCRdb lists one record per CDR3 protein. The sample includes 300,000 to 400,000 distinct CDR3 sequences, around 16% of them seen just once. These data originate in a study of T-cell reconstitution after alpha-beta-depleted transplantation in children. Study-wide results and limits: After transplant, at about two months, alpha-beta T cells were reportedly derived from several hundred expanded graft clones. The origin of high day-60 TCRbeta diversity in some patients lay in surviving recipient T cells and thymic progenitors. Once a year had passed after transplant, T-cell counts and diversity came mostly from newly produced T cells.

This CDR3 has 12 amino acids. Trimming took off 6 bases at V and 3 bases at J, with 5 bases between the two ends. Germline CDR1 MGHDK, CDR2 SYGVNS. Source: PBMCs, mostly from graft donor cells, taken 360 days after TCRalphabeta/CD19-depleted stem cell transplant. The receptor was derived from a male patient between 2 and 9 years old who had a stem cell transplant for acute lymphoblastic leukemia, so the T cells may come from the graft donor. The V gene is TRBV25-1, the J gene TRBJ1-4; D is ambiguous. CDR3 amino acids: CASRGSNEKLFF. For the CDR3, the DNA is TGTGCCAGCAGGGGGTCTAATGAAAAACTGTTTTTT.